The 20 T cell receptor beta chains in this list originate from one sample, sequenced in a study of T cell responses to AZD1222 COVID-19 vaccine. Clones were sequenced by immunoSEQ multiplex PCR, and TCRdb holds only the in-frame ones, with some missing. The table lists over 150,000 clones, 94% of them singletons. Specimen: peripheral blood, collected 28 days after the second AZD1222 dose. These TCRs come from an adult who received the AZD1222 COVID-19 vaccine.

The V gene is TRBV6-2 or TRBV6-3, the J gene TRBJ1-5; unclear D gene. Germline V gene data show CDR1 as MNHEY and CDR2 as SVGEGT. The CDR3 consists of 13 residues. Trimming removed 2 bases at V and 4 bases at J, with 6 bases between. CDR3: CASSYGLNQPQHF. CDR3 nucleotides: TGTGCCAGCAGTTACGGTCTAAATCAGCCCCAGCATTTT.

The CDR3 region has the DNA TGCGCCAGCAGCGCCGGACTAGCGGGATACAATGAGCAGTTCTTC. Translation: CASSAGLAGYNEQFF. The chain couples TRBV5-1 to TRBJ2-1; 12 positions match TRBD2. The V gene's germline CDR1 is SGHRS and CDR2 YFSETQ. The J segment lost 4 bases and the V segment lost 4 bases, leaving 3 bases of the junction unmatched. This CDR3 is built from 15 residues.

The chain is built from TRBV6-5 and TRBJ2-1; possibly TRBD1 for D (6 bases). There are 15 residues in the CDR3. The V gene's germline CDR1 is MNHEY and CDR2 SVGAGI. V was cut by 6 bases and J by 3 bases, with 15 bases left in between. CDR3 loop: CASSGLLDSYNEQFF. CDR3 coding DNA: TGTGCCAGCAGCGGGTTGCTGGACAGCTACAATGAGCAGTTCTTC.

The count of this clone is one. The chain employs TRBV27 and TRBJ1-1, with D possibly TRBD1 on 5 matching bases. The CDR3 contains 13 residues. Trimming pared 5 bases from V and 6 bases from J, leaving 13 bases between. Germline CDR1 MNHEY, CDR2 SMNVEV (reference sequence). DNA for the CDR3: TGTGCCAGCAGTCGTTCAGGGTCGGCTGAAGCTTTCTTT. It translates to CASSRSGSAEAFF.

Details on this clone: Distinct nucleotide sequences in the sample also encode this CDR3. The rearrangement joins TRBV6-6 to TRBJ2-7; a possible D gene is TRBD2 (5 bases). V was trimmed by 6 bases and J by 3 bases, leaving 9 bases between them. This CDR3 has 12 residues. Germline-derived CDR1 and CDR2 are MNHNY and SVGAGI (reference sequence). The CDR3 loop is CASRETSYEQYF. The CDR3 nucleotides read TGTGCCAGCAGAGAAACTAGCTACGAGCAGTACTTC.

In its sample, this clone was seen once. The V call is TRBV3-1 (or the pseudogene TRBV3-2), the J call TRBJ2-1, with D hard to call. The CDR3 length is 13 residues. Germline CDR1 and CDR2: LGHDT and YNNKEL (reference sequence). V was shortened by 1 base and J by 8 bases, with 9 bases between the two germline ends. The CDR3 bases are TGTGCCAGCAGCCAAGGAACCGGGTATGAGCAGTTCTTC. Protein sequence: CASSQGTGYEQFF.

V is TRBV5-4 and J is TRBJ1-1; 7 bases are shared with TRBD1. The germline V gene encodes CDR1 SGHNT and CDR2 YYREEE (reference sequence). Trimming at V came to 0 bases and at J to 3 bases, leaving 2 bases not matched to a gene. CDR3 length: 14 residues. The CDR3 DNA follows: TGTGCCAGCAGCTTGGATGGGACAGACACTGAAGCTTTCTTT. This encodes CASSLDGTDTEAFF.

This chain links TRBV30 with TRBJ2-1; D gene ambiguous. The CDR3 length is 13 residues. CDR1 and CDR2 from the germline V gene are GTSNPN and SVGIG (reference sequence). The V and J ends lost 2 bases and 0 bases respectively, with 5 bases between them. CDR3 coding DNA: TGTGCCTGGAGTTTGAGCTCCTACAATGAGCAGTTCTTC. Amino acid sequence: CAWSLSSYNEQFF.

With respect to this clone: Other DNA sequences in the same sample also yield this CDR3. V usage is TRBV28 and J usage is TRBJ2-4, with D possibly called TRBD1 or TRBD2 (5 bases each). The germline gives CDR1 MDHEN, CDR2 SYDVKM. V gave up 1 base and J gave up 8 bases, with 15 bases separating them. The CDR3 runs to 15 residues. The chain's CDR3 is CASSLFRGLGDIQYF. The CDR3 DNA reads TGTGCCAGCAGTTTATTCCGGGGCCTGGGGGACATTCAGTACTTC. The full variable domain, in which reference TRBV28 and TRBJ2-4 provide the parts outside the CDR3, is DVKVTQSSRYLVKRTGEKVFLECVQDMDHENMFWYRQDPGLGLRLIYFSYDVKMKEKGDIPEGYSVSREKKERFSLILESASTNQTSMYLCASSLFRGLGDIQYFGAGTRLSVL.

The chain uses TRBV28 and TRBJ1-4, with 7 bases matching TRBD1. The CDR3 length is 15 residues. Trimming took 6 bases from V and 2 from J; bases not matched to a gene: 6. In germline, CDR1 is MDHEN, CDR2 SYDVKM. The CDR3 bases are TGTGCCAGCAGATTTCAGGGACAGACTAATGAAAAACTGTTTTTT. Its translation: CASRFQGQTNEKLFF.

This chain uses TRBV15 with TRBJ2-1, with 12 nucleotides matching TRBD2. Germline V CDR1 and CDR2: LNHNV, YYDKDF (reference sequence). The ends lost 5 bases at V and 10 bases at J; junction bases unmatched: 9. This CDR3 contains 15 residues. The CDR3 DNA sequence: TGTGCCACCAGCGGGGCTAGCGGGGGGGCAGTCGAGCAGTTCTTC. Its protein product is CATSGASGGAVEQFF.

This clone was detected only once. The V gene is TRBV7-9, the J gene TRBJ1-1; tentatively, D is TRBD1 (5 bases). Trimming took off 5 bases at V and 4 bases at J, with 11 bases between the two ends. Germline values: CDR1 SEHNR, CDR2 FQNEAQ (reference sequence). This CDR3 is built from 13 residues. CDR3 sequence: CASSLGLLTEAFF. The CDR3 DNA sequence: TGTGCCAGCAGCCTGGGACTCCTCACTGAAGCTTTCTTT. The full variable domain, its missing parts supplied by reference TRBV7-9 and TRBJ1-1, is DTGVSQNPRHKITKRGQNVTFRCDPISEHNRLYWYRQTLGQGPEFLTYFQNEAQLEKSRLLSDRFSAERPKGSFSTLEIQRTEQGDSAMYLCASSLGLLTEAFFGQGTRLTVV.

This clone has only one observation. The V and J genes are TRBV3-1 (or the pseudogene TRBV3-2) and TRBJ2-2; D is unresolved. Germline CDR1 is LGHDT and CDR2 is YNNKEL (reference sequence). CDR3 size: 13 residues. The V and J ends lost 4 bases and 4 bases respectively, with 7 bases between them. The DNA of the CDR3 is TGTGCCAGCAGCCTCGGGTTCACCGGGGAGCTGTTTTTT. This sequence encodes CASSLGFTGELFF.

This chain joins TRBV3-1 (or the pseudogene TRBV3-2) and TRBJ1-4, with D possibly TRBD1 on 5 matching bases. CDR3 size: 16 residues. CDR1 LGHDT and CDR2 YNNKEL come from the germline V gene (reference sequence). V was trimmed by 0 bases and J by 3 bases, leaving 11 bases between them. CDR3: CASSQDWGRANEKLFF. CDR3 in DNA: TGTGCCAGCAGCCAAGATTGGGGGAGAGCTAATGAAAAACTGTTTTTT.

V is TRBV28 and J is TRBJ1-4; no reliable D call. This CDR3 region has 14 residues. Per germline, CDR1 MDHEN and CDR2 SYDVKM. V lost 4 bases and J lost 3, with 9 bases in between. CDR3 nucleotide sequence: TGTGCCAGCAGTTCCCCGGGGTCTAATGAAAAACTGTTTTTT. Translation gives CASSSPGSNEKLFF.

This clone was detected only once. The chain uses TRBV2 and TRBJ1-2; 7 bases agree with TRBD1. CDR1 and CDR2 (germline): SNHLY, FYNNEI. V gave up 11 bases and J gave up 2 bases; unmatched junction bases: 2. This CDR3 comprises 11 residues. CDR3 coding DNA: TGTGCCGGACAGGTCAACTATGGCTACACCTTC. Amino acids: CAGQVNYGYTF.

V and J are TRBV19 and TRBJ1-2; D ambiguous. Looked up from germline, CDR1 is LNHDA and CDR2 is SQIVND (reference sequence). The CDR3 length is 12 residues. Trimming cost V 7 bases and J 4 bases, with 10 bases left between them. The CDR3 sequence is CASIVGRYGYTF. CDR3 sequence (DNA): TGTGCCAGTATAGTCGGCCGCTATGGCTACACCTTC.

This chain links TRBV6-5 with TRBJ2-7; D unclear. The germline V gene has CDR1 MNHEY and CDR2 SVGAGI. The V end lost 5 bases, the J end lost 0 bases, and 8 bases lay between the germline ends. The CDR3 has 13 residues. The CDR3 coding sequence is TGTGCCAGCAGTATCGCGGCCTCCTACGAGCAGTACTTC. It codes for CASSIAASYEQYF.

The chain has TRBV9 and TRBJ1-6; a possible D gene is TRBD1 (6 bases). V dropped 3 bases and J dropped 0 bases, with 13 bases sitting between them. Looked up from germline, CDR1 is SGDLS and CDR2 is YYNGEE. There are 17 residues in the CDR3. CDR3 nucleotides: TGTGCCAGCAGCGCGCATGCAGGGGACTCCTATAATTCACCCCTCCACTTT. It encodes CASSAHAGDSYNSPLHF.

The rearrangement links TRBV7-9 to TRBJ2-2; D call uncertain. This CDR3 spans 15 amino acids. V was clipped by 5 bases and J by 1 base, with 11 bases between them. Germline CDR1 SEHNR, CDR2 FQNEAQ (reference sequence). The CDR3 DNA is TGTGCCAGCAGCCCTCTAACAGAGAACACCGGGGAGCTGTTTTTT. As protein: CASSPLTENTGELFF.